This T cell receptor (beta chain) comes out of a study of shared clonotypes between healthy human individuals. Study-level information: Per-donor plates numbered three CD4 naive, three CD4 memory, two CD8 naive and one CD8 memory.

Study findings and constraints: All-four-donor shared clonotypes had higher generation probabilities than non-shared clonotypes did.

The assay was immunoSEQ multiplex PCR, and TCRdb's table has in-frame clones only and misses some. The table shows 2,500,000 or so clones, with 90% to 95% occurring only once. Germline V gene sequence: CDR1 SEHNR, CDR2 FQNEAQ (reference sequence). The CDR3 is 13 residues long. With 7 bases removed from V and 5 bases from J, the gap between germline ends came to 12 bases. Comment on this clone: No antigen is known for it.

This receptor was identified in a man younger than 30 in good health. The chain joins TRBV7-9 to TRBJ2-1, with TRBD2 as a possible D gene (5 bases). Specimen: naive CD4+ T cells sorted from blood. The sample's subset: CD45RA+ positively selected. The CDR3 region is CASNSAVDNEQFF. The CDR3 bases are TGTGCCAGCAATTCAGCGGTGGACAATGAGCAGTTCTTC.